The entry below describes one T cell receptor beta chain. Original data processing: The authors estimated nucleated cell counts from reference gene primer amplification. Libraries were prepared by immunoSEQ multiplex PCR; TCRdb keeps only in-frame clonotypes and omits some of them. The V and J calls and clone size were taken over from that table, and D and trimming were inferred from the DNA. The sample has hundreds of thousands of clones; 83% are singletons. The sample belongs to a study of blood T cell repertoires in COVID-19. The wider study: The study drew acute and convalescent COVID-19 samples from the United States, Italy and Spain. Sample material is recorded as cDNA or gDNA derived from T cells, B-cell-depleted T cells, or PBMCs.

Germline assignment: CDR1 MNHEY and CDR2 SVGAGI. The length of the CDR3 is 15 residues. Trimming cost V 6 bases and J 0 bases; bases outside gene matches: 5. This TCR was recovered from a woman aged 50 to 65 with acute or convalescent COVID-19. The chain uses TRBV6-5 and TRBJ2-1; 7 bases align to TRBD2. The sequenced sample was peripheral blood. CDR3 protein: CASSPGTISYNEQFF. In DNA, the CDR3 is TGTGCCAGCAGCCCCGGGACTATCTCCTACAATGAGCAGTTCTTC.